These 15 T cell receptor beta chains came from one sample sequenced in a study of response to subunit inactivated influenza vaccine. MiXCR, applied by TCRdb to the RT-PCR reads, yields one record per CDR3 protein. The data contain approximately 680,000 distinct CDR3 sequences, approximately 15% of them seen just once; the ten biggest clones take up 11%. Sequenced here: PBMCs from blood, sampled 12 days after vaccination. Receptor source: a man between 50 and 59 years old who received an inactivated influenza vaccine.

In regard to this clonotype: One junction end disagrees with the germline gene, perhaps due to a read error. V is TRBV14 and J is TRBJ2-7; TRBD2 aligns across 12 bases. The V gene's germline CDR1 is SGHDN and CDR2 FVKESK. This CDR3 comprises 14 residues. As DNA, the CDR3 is TGTGCCAGCAGCCAAGGGCTAGCGGGAGGGCTTAAGGACTTC. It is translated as CASSQGLAGGLKDF.

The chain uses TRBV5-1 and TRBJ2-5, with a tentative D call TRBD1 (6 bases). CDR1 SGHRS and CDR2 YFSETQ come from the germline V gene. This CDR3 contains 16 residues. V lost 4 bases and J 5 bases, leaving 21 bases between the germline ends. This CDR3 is CASSPRKKQGWETQYF. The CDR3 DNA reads TGCGCCAGCAGCCCACGAAAAAAACAGGGTTGGGAGACCCAGTACTTC.

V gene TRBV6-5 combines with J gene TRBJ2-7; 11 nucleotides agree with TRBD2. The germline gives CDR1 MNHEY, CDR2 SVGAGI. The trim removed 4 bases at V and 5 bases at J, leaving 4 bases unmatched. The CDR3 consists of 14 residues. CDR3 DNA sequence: TGTGCCAGCAGTTCCCTAGCGGGGGGCCACGAGCAGTACTTC. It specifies CASSSLAGGHEQYF.

The CDR3 DNA sequence: TGTGCCAGCATATACGGGACTAGCGGGAGCTACGAGCAGTACTTC. Translation: CASIYGTSGSYEQYF. The chain recombines TRBV28 with TRBJ2-7; 14 nucleotides align to TRBD2. This CDR3 comprises 15 residues. Germline V gene data show CDR1 as MDHEN and CDR2 as SYDVKM. Trimming cost V 7 bases and J 3 bases; bases outside gene matches: 5.

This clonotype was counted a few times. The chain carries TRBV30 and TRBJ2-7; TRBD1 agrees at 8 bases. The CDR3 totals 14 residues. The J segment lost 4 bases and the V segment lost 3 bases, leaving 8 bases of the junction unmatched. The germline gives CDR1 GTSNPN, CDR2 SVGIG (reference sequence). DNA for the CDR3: TGTGCCTGGAGCGCAGGGGGCGCAGGGTACGAGCAGTACTTC. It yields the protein CAWSAGGAGYEQYF.

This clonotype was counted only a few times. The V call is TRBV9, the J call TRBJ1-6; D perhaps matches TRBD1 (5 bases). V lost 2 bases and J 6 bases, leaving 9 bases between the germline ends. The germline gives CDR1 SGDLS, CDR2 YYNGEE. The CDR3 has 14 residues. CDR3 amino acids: CASSVYGTNSPLHF. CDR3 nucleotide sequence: TGTGCCAGCAGCGTTTATGGGACTAATTCACCCCTCCACTTT.

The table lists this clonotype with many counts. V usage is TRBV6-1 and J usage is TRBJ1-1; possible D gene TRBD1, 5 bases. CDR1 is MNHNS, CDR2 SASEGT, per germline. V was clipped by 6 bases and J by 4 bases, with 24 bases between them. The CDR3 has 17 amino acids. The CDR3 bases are TGTGCCAGCAGCCTCGGGGGAGGGAGGTGGTTGAGCACTGAAGCTTTCTTT. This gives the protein CASSLGGGRWLSTEAFF.

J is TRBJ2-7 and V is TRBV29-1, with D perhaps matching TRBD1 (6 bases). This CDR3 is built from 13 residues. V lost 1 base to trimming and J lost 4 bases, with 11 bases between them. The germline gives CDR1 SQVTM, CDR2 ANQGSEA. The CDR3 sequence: CSVEVGTPYEQYF. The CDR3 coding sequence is TGCAGCGTTGAAGTAGGGACACCTTACGAGCAGTACTTC.

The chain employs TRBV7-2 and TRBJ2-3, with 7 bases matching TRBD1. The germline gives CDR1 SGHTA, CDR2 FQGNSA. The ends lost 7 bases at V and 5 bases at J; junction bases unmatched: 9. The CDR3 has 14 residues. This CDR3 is CASTKGTEKDTQYF. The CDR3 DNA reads TGTGCCAGCACCAAGGGGACAGAGAAAGATACGCAGTATTTT.

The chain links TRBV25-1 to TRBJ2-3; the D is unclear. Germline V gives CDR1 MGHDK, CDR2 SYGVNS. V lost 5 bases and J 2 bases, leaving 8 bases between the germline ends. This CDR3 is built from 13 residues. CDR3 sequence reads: CASSPAHTDTQYF. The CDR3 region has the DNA TGTGCCAGCAGTCCGGCGCACACAGATACGCAGTATTTT.

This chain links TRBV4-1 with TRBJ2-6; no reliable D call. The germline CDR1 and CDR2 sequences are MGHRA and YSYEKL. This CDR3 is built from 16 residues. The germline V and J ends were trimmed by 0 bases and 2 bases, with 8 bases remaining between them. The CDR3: CASSQDRPTGANVLTF. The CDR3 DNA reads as TGCGCCAGCAGCCAAGATCGACCGACTGGGGCCAACGTCCTGACTTTC.

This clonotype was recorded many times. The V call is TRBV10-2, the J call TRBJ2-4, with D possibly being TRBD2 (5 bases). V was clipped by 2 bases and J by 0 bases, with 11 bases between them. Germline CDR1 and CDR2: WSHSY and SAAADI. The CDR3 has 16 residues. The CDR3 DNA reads TGCGCCAGCAGTGAGGGGGAAGGACTAGCCAAAAACATTCAGTACTTC. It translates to CASSEGEGLAKNIQYF.

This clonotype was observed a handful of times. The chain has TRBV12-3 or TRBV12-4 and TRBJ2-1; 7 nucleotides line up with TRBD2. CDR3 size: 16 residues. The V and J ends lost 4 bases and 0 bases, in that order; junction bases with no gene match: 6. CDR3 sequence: CASSSWRGSSYNEQFF. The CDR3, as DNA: TGTGCCAGCAGTTCCTGGCGGGGGAGCTCCTACAATGAGCAGTTCTTC.

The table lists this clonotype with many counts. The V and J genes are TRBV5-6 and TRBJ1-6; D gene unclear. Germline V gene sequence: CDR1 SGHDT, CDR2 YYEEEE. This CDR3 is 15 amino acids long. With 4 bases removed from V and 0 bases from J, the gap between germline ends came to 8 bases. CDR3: CASSGSPSYNSPLHF. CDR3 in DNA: TGTGCCAGCAGCGGGAGTCCCTCCTATAATTCACCCCTCCACTTT.

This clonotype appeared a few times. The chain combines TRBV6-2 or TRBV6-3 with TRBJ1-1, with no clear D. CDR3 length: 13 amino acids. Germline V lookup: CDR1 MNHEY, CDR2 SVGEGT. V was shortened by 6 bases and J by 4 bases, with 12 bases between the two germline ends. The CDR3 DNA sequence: TGTGCCAGCAGCCGGACCTTTGGCACTGAAGCTTTCTTT. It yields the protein CASSRTFGTEAFF.